This paragraph covers one T cell receptor beta chain sequence. Its antigen is not known. Genomic DNA templated the TCR beta VDJ and CDR3 profiling. TCRdb called the reads again in MiXCR, with one record for every CDR3 protein. The sample carries tens of thousands of distinct CDR3 sequences, 40% to 55% recorded once. Per the germline V gene, CDR1 is MGHDK and CDR2 is SYGVNS. With 4 bases clipped from V and 0 bases from J, the junction kept 11 bases outside the gene matches. The CDR3 spans 17 residues. The data originate from a study of CD8+CD57+ T cells in acquired aplastic anemia. Study at large: An average of roughly 3.2 ug of DNA was obtained from sorted CD4+ and CD8+ cells. CD4+ reads averaged about 10 million in healthy donors. Study-wide points: The same twenty-nine CD8+ CDR3 sequences occurred in patients and in controls.

Material for sequencing was sorted CD4+, CD8+, or CD8+CD57+ T cells (not recorded which) from PBMCs. This sequence originates from a human donor in good health, serving as a control. The chain employs TRBV25-1 and TRBJ2-7; TRBD1 matches at 8 bases. This chain's CDR3 is CASSAPISTGVSYEQYF. Here the CDR3 DNA reads TGTGCCAGCAGTGCACCTATTTCGACAGGGGTCTCCTACGAGCAGTACTTC.